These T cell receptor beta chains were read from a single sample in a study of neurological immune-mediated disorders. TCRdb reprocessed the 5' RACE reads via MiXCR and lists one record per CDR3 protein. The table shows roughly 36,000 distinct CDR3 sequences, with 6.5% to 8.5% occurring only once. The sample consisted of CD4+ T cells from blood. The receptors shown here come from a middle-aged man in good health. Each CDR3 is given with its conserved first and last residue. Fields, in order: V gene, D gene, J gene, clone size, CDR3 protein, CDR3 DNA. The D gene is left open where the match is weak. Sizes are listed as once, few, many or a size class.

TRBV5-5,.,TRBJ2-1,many,CASSALGVSYNEQFF,TGTGCCAGCAGCGCCCTAGGGGTCTCCTACAATGAGCAGTTCTTC
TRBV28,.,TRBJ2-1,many,CASSFRAGCIF,TGTGCCAGCAGTTTTCGGGCAGGATGCATCTTC
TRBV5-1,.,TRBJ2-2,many,CASSLASSPGELFF,TGCGCCAGCAGCTTGGCGTCAAGTCCCGGGGAGCTGTTTTTT
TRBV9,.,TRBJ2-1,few,CASSVGGVGGNEQFF,TGTGCCAGCAGCGTAGGGGGCGTGGGTGGGAATGAGCAGTTCTTC
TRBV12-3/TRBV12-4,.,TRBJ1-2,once,CASSLQANYVYTF,TGTGCCAGCAGCCTACAGGCGAACTATGTCTACACCTTC
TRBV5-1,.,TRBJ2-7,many,CASSNGNGREQYF,TGCGCCAGCAGCAATGGAAACGGTAGGGAGCAGTACTTC
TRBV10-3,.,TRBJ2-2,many,CASGDPRVRGELFF,TGTGCCAGCGGGGACCCCCGGGTGCGCGGGGAGCTGTTTTTT
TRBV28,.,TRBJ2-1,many,CASGSGGGNEQFF,TGTGCCAGTGGAAGTGGGGGCGGAAATGAGCAGTTCTTC
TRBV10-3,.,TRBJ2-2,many,CAISGPWGELFF,TGTGCCATCAGTGGACCCTGGGGGGAGCTGTTTTTT
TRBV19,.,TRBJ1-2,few,CASSIRPRPDYGYTF,TGTGCCAGTAGTATCCGCCCCAGACCTGACTATGGCTACACCTTC
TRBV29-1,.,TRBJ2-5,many,CSAGQQETQYF,TGCAGCGCGGGTCAGCAAGAGACCCAGTACTTC
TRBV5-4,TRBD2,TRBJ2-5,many,CASSTRLAGGLETQYF,TGTGCCAGCAGCACCCGACTAGCGGGAGGATTAGAGACCCAGTACTTC
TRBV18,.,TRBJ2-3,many,CASSLTRSDTQYF,TGTGCCAGCTCACTCACACGGTCAGATACGCAGTATTTT
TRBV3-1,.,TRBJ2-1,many,CASSQDPRGEQFF,TGTGCCAGCAGCCAGGATCCACGAGGTGAGCAGTTCTTC
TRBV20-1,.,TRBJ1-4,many,CSARDLRGRATNEKLFF,TGCAGTGCTAGAGACCTTCGTGGAAGGGCAACTAATGAAAAACTGTTTTTT
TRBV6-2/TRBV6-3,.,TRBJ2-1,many,CASGFQSGKFF,TGTGCCAGTGGGTTCCAATCCGGAAAGTTCTTC
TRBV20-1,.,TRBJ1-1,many,CSAKGIGAFF,TGCAGTGCTAAGGGTATAGGAGCTTTCTTT
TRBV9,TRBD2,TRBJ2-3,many,CASSLSGSRTDTQYF,TGTGCCAGCAGCCTTAGCGGGAGTCGAACAGATACGCAGTATTTT